Each of the 22 T cell receptor beta chains below was sequenced from the same sample in a study of CD8+CD57+ T cells in acquired aplastic anemia. According to the study, genomic DNA was the template for TCR beta VDJ and CDR3 profiling. TCRdb reanalysed the reads using MiXCR and keeps one entry per CDR3 protein. The table lists approximately 220,000 distinct CDR3 sequences, under 50% of them singletons. Patients sequenced had flow cytometry evidence of CD8+CD57+ cell expansion. Sequencing was carried out using sorted CD4+, CD8+, or CD8+CD57+ T cells (not recorded which) from PBMCs. The receptors stem from a human donor with aplastic anemia.

Turning to this clonotype: A much larger clone differs by one base, so this may be a read error. The V gene is TRBV12-3 or TRBV12-4, the J gene TRBJ2-1; 7 positions agree with TRBD1. V was clipped by 7 bases and J by 8 bases; unmatched bases: 11. The CDR3 spans 14 residues. The CDR3 DNA sequence: TGTGCCAGCAAAACAGGGGCGATCGACGATGAGCAGTTCTTC. It yields the protein CASKTGAIDDEQFF.

This clonotype has ten or more counts. This sequence joins TRBV20-1 and TRBJ2-1; 11 bases align to TRBD2. The V gene end was trimmed by 0 bases and the J gene end by 9 bases; junction bases not matched to a gene: 7. There are 15 residues in the CDR3. Germline V lookup: CDR1 DFQATT, CDR2 SNEGSKA (reference sequence). CDR3 in amino acids: CSARDSSGGFGEQFF. The DNA for the CDR3 is TGCAGTGCTAGAGATTCTAGCGGGGGGTTTGGTGAGCAGTTCTTC.

This clonotype has a count of ten or more. This chain uses TRBV4-1 with TRBJ1-1; a weak D match, TRBD1 (5 bases). Between the trimmed V and J ends, which lost 2 bases and 6 bases, there was a span of 16 bases. CDR1 MGHRA and CDR2 YSYEKL come from the germline V gene. This CDR3 comprises 15 residues. The CDR3 sequence: CASSQPGRTEPEAFF. CDR3 coding DNA: TGCGCCAGCAGCCAACCGGGGCGAACAGAGCCTGAAGCTTTCTTT.

This clonotype showed up just a few times. This chain connects TRBV6-1 to TRBJ1-5, with 7 bases lining up with TRBD1. CDR1 and CDR2 from the germline V gene are MNHNS and SASEGT. Trimming removed 4 bases from V and 13 bases from J; junction bases left unmatched: 4. CDR3 length equals 11 residues. This CDR3 is CASSGGDSQHF. The CDR3 DNA reads TGTGCCAGCAGTGGGGGGGACAGTCAGCATTTT.

The rearrangement uses TRBV14 and TRBJ1-1; the match to TRBD1 covers 7 bases. The ends lost 11 bases at V and 4 bases at J; junction bases unmatched: 10. CDR3 length equals 13 residues. Germline assignment: CDR1 SGHDN and CDR2 FVKESK. The CDR3 here is CAGGVDRATEAFF. The CDR3, as DNA: TGTGCCGGCGGCGTCGACAGGGCCACTGAAGCTTTCTTT.

This chain links TRBV7-6 with TRBJ2-7; D is unclear. This CDR3 has 15 residues. Germline values: CDR1 SGHVS, CDR2 FNYEAQ. V lost 1 base and J 2 bases, leaving 12 bases between the germline ends. The CDR3 DNA reads as TGTGCCAGCAGCTTAGAACCCGGTGGCGCCTACGAGCAGTACTTC. Its protein is CASSLEPGGAYEQYF.

This clonotype was picked up many times. The chain recombines TRBV5-1 with TRBJ1-6, with TRBD1 identical over 7 bases. V gave up 0 bases and J gave up 7 bases; unmatched junction bases: 1. This CDR3 is 14 amino acids long. Germline CDR1 is SGHRS and CDR2 is YFSETQ. Here the CDR3 reads CASSLDRGNSPLHF. Here the CDR3 DNA reads TGCGCCAGCAGCTTGGACAGGGGAAATTCACCCCTCCACTTT.

At least ten counts were recorded for this clonotype. The rearrangement links TRBV20-1 to TRBJ1-6; the match to TRBD1 covers 11 bases. The J segment lost 8 bases and the V segment lost 4 bases, leaving 10 bases of the junction unmatched. CDR3 length: 16 residues. Germline V gives CDR1 DFQATT, CDR2 SNEGSKA (reference sequence). CDR3 coding DNA: TGCAGTGCTACATACCGGGACAGGGGGAAAGATTCACCCCTCCACTTT. This encodes CSATYRDRGKDSPLHF.

Comment on this clonotype: As the CDR3 is not closed by the conserved phenylalanine or tryptophan, this likely results from a read error. The J gene is TRBJ2-2, the V gene TRBV28; D unresolved. Germline V gene lookup returns CDR1 MDHEN and CDR2 SYDVKM. Between the trimmed V and J ends, which lost 7 bases and 6 bases, there was a span of 15 bases. CDR3 length: 14 residues. The CDR3 bases are TGTGCCAGCACAAAAACATCAGCAGCCGGGGAGCTGTTTTCT. Its protein product is CASTKTSAAGELFS.

This clonotype appeared many times. V usage is TRBV12-3 or TRBV12-4 and J usage is TRBJ2-2, with unresolved D. The CDR3 has 11 residues. For the CDR3, the DNA is TGTGCATCGAGCTTCACCGGGGAGCTGTTTTTT. The encoded protein is CASSFTGELFF.

Worth noting for this clonotype: It is unclear where the CDR3 begins or ends on the DNA, so no DNA is shown, and the CDR3 is as TCRdb lists it. The chain uses TRBV7-8 and TRBJ2-7; no check of the table's D call, TRBD1, against the DNA was made. The CDR3 length is 21 residues, termini included. Germline CDR1 is SGHVS and CDR2 is FQNEAQ. The chain's CDR3 is CASSFYICSAVGQGATYEQYF.

The rearrangement joins TRBV7-6 to TRBJ2-7; the D is unclear. Trimming cost V 1 base and J 3 bases, with 10 bases left between them. Germline-derived CDR1 and CDR2 are SGHVS and FNYEAQ. This CDR3 is 14 amino acids long. CDR3 residues: CASSLGVGLYEQYF. CDR3 DNA: TGTGCCAGCAGCTTAGGAGTAGGGCTCTACGAGCAGTACTTC.

This clonotype was observed at least ten times. This sequence joins TRBV7-8 and TRBJ2-4; 8 bases agree with TRBD1. The V segment lost 8 bases and the J segment 6 bases; nucleotides outside the gene matches: 3. CDR3 length: 12 amino acids. The V gene's germline CDR1 is SGHVS and CDR2 FQNEAQ. CDR3 DNA: TGTGCCAGCCGGGACAGGTCAAACATTCAGTACTTC. Encoded protein: CASRDRSNIQYF.

The gene calls are TRBV7-9 and TRBJ1-2; possible D gene TRBD1, 6 bases. The V gene's germline CDR1 is SEHNR and CDR2 FQNEAQ (reference sequence). Between the trimmed V and J ends, which lost 0 bases and 6 bases, there was a span of 20 bases. This CDR3 is 17 amino acids long. The DNA for the CDR3 is TGTGCCAGCAGCTTAGCGGCGGCTGGGGCAGGGGAGGATGGCTACACCTTC. Protein: CASSLAAAGAGEDGYTF.

This clonotype has at least ten counts. The chain joins TRBV5-8 to TRBJ2-3; 7 nucleotides agree with TRBD1. The CDR3 consists of 18 residues. J gave up 4 bases and V 0 bases, and 14 bases lay outside the gene matches. The germline V gene has CDR1 SGHTS and CDR2 YDEGEE. CDR3 bases: TGTGCCAGCAGCTTGGTAACAGGGGAAAGGTATCATGCAGATACGCAGTATTTT. Its protein product is CASSLVTGERYHADTQYF.

In this sample, this clonotype turned up many times. V and J are TRBV7-9 and TRBJ1-3; D is possibly TRBD1 (5 bases). Trimming shortened V by 1 base and J by 6 bases, and 10 bases separated the two germline ends. Germline values: CDR1 SEHNR, CDR2 FQNEAQ (reference sequence). CDR3 length equals 14 residues. The CDR3 reads CASSLEGAVNTIYF. The CDR3 DNA sequence: TGTGCCAGCAGCTTAGAAGGGGCCGTAAACACCATATATTTT.

This clonotype was recorded many times. V is TRBV15 and J is TRBJ1-1, with a tentative D call TRBD1 (6 bases). V was cut by 2 bases and J by 5 bases, with 21 bases left in between. Germline V gene data show CDR1 as LNHNV and CDR2 as YYDKDF (reference sequence). The CDR3 covers 17 residues. The CDR3 protein is CATSRWQGKVRRTEAFF. CDR3 in DNA: TGTGCCACCAGCAGATGGCAGGGGAAGGTAAGGCGGACTGAAGCTTTCTTT.

The chain joins TRBV2 to TRBJ2-7; 9 positions match TRBD2. With V trimmed by 6 bases and J by 0 bases, 6 bases remained unmatched. The CDR3 totals 15 residues. In germline, CDR1 is SNHLY, CDR2 FYNNEI. This CDR3 reads CASRKETSGSYEQYF. DNA of the CDR3: TGTGCCAGCAGGAAGGAGACTAGCGGCTCCTACGAGCAGTACTTC.

This clonotype was picked up one time. The rearrangement uses TRBV24-1 and TRBJ1-2, with TRBD1 identical over 7 bases. Germline CDR1 KGHDR, CDR2 SFDVKD. Unmatched junction bases numbered 8, after V lost 0 bases and J lost 8 bases. There are 15 residues in the CDR3. The chain's CDR3 is CATSDLRQGVDGYTF. DNA for the CDR3: TGTGCCACCAGTGATTTGCGGCAGGGGGTAGACGGCTACACCTTC.

Only a few counts were recorded for this clonotype. This rearrangement joins TRBV6-5 to TRBJ2-2; D is uncertain. CDR3 length: 13 amino acids. Germline values: CDR1 MNHEY, CDR2 SVGAGI. Trimming removed 6 bases at V and 5 bases at J, with 10 bases between. The CDR3 bases are TGTGCCAGCAGGATTAGGGTAACCGGGGAGCTGTTTTTT. Protein: CASRIRVTGELFF.

J is TRBJ1-3 and V is TRBV18, with D unclear. The ends were cut back, 1 base at V and 2 bases at J, with 12 bases in the middle. The V gene's germline CDR1 is KGHSH and CDR2 LQKENI. The CDR3 contains 16 residues. The CDR3, as DNA: TGTGCCAGCTCACCACTTAAACAGTCCCCTGGAAACACCATATATTTT. Residues: CASSPLKQSPGNTIYF.

This clonotype showed up many times. The chain links TRBV28 to TRBJ1-3; 7 bases align to TRBD1. V shed 6 bases, J shed 5 bases, and the junction held 10 bases outside the gene matches. There are 15 residues in the CDR3. CDR1 is MDHEN, CDR2 SYDVKM, per germline. The CDR3 spells CASSNPRGQRNTIYF. CDR3 sequence (DNA): TGTGCCAGCAGCAATCCTCGGGGACAGCGAAACACCATATATTTT.